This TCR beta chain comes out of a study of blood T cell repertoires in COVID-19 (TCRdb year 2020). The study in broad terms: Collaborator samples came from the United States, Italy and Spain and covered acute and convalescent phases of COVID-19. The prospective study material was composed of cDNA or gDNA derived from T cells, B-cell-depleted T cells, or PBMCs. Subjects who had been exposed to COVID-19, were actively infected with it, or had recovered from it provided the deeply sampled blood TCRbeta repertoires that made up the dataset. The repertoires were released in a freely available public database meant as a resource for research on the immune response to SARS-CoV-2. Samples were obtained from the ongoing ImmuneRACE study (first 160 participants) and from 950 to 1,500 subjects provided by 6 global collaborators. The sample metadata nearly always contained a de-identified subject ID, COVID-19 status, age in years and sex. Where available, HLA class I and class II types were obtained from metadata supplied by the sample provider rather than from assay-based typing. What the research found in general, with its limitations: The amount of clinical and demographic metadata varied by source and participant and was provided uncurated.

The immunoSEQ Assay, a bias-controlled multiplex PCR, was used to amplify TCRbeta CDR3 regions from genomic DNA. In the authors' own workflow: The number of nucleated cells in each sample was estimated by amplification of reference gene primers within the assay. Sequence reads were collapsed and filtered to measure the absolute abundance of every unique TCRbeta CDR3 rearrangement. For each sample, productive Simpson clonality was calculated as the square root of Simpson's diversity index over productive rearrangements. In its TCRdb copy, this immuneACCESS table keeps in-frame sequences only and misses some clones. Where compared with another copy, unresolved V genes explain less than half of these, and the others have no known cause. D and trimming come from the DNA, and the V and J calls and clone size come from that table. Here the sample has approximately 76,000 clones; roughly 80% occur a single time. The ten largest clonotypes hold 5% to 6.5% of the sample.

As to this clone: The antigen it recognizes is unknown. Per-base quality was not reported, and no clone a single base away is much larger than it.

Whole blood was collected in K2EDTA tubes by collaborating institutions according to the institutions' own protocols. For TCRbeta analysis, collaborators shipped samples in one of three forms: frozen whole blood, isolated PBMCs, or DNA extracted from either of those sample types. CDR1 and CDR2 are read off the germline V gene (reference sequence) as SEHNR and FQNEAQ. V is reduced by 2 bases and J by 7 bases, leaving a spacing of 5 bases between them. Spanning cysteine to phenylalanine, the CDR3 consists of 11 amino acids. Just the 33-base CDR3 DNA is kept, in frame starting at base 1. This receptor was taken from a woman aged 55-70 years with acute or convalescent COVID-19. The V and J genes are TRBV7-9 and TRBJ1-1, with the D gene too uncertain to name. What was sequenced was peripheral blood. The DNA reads TGTGCCAGCAGCTTACAGCGTGAAGCTTTCTTT. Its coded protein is CASSLQREAFF.